This T cell receptor beta chain appears in the sequencing data of a study of cytomegalovirus exposure and HLA in healthy donors. General study results and limits: In an earlier analysis, in 620 or so donors, most V segments appeared productive either ~90% or ~30% of the time.

Healthy people donating bone marrow made up the donors. PCR employed 60 Vbeta and 13 Jbeta primers. Generated by immunoSEQ multiplex PCR, the TCRdb table keeps only in-frame clones and is missing some. This sample has roughly 160,000 clones; 77% occur once, and the top ten carry around 2%. Details on this clone: What it binds is not known.

This CDR3 has 14 amino acids. J lost 11 bases, V lost 5 bases, and 11 bases had no gene match. CDR1 and CDR2 from the germline V gene are MNHGY and SVAAGI. The clonotype originates from a man aged 45 to 65 in good health and CMV-seropositive. Sequenced: PBMCs. The chain uses TRBV6-9 and TRBJ1-5; 8 positions agree with TRBD1. The CDR3 reads CASSADRDPRAQHF. CDR3 sequence (DNA): TGTGCCAGCAGTGCGGACAGGGATCCGCGGGCCCAGCATTTT.